This TCR beta chain was captured in a study of cytomegalovirus exposure and HLA in healthy donors. Study information: Approximately 81% of 350 to 400 genotyped donors fell in the Caucasian-associated ancestry cluster. Study-level findings and limits: Later on, an analysis found that several of the most significant clusters appeared to be linked to common viral pathogens, which included parvovirus B19.

Primers for the PCR totalled 60 Vbeta and 13 Jbeta. The data were produced by immunoSEQ multiplex PCR, yet TCRdb's version contains in-frame clones alone and is incomplete. The data contain 130,000 to 150,000 clones, about 64% of them singletons. Concerning this clone itself: The antigen remains undetermined.

This receptor was identified in a man aged 60 to 69 in good health and CMV-seronegative. Sequenced: PBMCs.

CDR3 nucleotides: TGTGCCAGCAGCCAAGCATCTTTACCCTACGAGCAGTACTTC. It codes for CASSQASLPYEQYF. This chain joins TRBV5-4 and TRBJ2-7; D gene unclear. Germline V gene lookup returns CDR1 SGHNT and CDR2 YYREEE (reference sequence). V was cut by 4 bases and J by 2 bases, with 13 bases left in between. This CDR3 contains 14 residues.